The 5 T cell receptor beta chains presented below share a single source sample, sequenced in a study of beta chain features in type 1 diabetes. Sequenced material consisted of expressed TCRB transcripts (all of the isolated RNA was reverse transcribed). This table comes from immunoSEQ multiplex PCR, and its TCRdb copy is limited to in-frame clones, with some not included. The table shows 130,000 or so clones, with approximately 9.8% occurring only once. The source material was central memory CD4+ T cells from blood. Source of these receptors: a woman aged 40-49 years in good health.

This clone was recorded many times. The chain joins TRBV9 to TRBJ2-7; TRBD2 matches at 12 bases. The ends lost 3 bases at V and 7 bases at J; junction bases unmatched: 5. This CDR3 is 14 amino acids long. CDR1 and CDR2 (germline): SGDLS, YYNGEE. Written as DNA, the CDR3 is TGTGCCAGCAGCGAGACTAGCGGGGGTCGGGAGCAGTACTTC. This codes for CASSETSGGREQYF.

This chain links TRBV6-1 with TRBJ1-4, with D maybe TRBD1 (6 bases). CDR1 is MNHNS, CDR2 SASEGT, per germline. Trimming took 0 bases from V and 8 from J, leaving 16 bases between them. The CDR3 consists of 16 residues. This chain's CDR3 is CASSEASRGGGEKLFF. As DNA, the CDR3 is TGTGCCAGCAGTGAAGCCTCAAGGGGGGGTGGCGAAAAACTGTTTTTT.

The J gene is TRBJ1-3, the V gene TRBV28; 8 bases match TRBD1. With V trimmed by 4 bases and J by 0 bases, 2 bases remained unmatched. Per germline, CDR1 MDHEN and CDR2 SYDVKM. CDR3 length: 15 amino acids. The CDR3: CASSSTGDSGNTIYF. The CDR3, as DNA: TGTGCCAGCAGTTCGACAGGGGACTCTGGAAACACCATATATTTT.

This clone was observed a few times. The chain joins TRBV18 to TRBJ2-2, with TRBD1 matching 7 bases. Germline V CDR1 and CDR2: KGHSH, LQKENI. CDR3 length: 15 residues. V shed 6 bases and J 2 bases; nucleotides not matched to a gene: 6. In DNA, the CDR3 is TGTGCCAGCTCCTCCGGGACAGTAAACACCGGGGAGCTGTTTTTT. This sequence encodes CASSSGTVNTGELFF.

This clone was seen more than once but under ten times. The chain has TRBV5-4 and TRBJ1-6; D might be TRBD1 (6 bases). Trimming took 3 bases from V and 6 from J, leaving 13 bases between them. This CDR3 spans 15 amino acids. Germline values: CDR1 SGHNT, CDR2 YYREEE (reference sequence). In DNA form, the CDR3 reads TGTGCCAGCAGCTCACTAGGCAGGGGTAATTCACCCCTCCACTTT. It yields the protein CASSSLGRGNSPLHF.